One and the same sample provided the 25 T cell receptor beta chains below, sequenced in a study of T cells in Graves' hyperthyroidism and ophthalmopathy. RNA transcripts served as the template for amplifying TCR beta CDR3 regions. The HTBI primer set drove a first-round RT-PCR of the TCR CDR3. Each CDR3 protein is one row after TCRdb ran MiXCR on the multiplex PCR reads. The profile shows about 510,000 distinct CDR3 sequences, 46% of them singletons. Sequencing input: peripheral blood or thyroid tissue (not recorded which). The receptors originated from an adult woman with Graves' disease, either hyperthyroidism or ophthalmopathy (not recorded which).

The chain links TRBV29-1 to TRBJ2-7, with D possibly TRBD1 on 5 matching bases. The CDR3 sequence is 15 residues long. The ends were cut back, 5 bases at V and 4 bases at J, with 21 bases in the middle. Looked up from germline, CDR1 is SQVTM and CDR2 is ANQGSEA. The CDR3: CSVSYFRGTVYEQYF. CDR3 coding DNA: TGCAGCGTTTCCTACTTTAGGGGAACAGTGTACGAGCAGTACTTC.

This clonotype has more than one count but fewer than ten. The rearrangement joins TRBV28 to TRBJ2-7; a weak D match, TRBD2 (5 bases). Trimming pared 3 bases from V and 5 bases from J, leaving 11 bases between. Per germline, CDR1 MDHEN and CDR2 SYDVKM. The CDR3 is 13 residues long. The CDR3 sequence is CASSLTGVNEQYF. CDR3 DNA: TGTGCCAGCAGTTTGACCGGGGTTAACGAGCAGTACTTC.

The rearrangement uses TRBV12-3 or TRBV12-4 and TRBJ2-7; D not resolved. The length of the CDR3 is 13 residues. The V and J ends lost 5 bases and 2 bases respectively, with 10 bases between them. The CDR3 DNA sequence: TGTGCCAGCAGTAATGGTCCCGCCTACGAGCAGTACTTC. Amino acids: CASSNGPAYEQYF.

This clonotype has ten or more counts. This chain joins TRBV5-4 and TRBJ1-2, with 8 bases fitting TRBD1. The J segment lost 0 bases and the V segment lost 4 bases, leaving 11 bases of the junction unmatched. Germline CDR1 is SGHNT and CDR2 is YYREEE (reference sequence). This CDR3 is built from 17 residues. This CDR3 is CASSPGTGSSTNYGYTF. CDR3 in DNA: TGTGCCAGCAGCCCGGGGACAGGTTCCTCCACTAACTATGGCTACACCTTC.

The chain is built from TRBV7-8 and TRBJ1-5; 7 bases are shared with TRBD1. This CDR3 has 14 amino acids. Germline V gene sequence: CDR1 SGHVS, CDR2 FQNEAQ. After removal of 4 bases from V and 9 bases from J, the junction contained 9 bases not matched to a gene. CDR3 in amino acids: CASSSGTASGPQHF. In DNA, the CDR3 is TGTGCCAGCAGCTCGGGGACAGCCTCGGGGCCCCAGCATTTT.

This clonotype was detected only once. This CDR3 is CASSLMGQAANEKLFF. The CDR3, as DNA: TGTGCCAGCAGCTTGATGGGACAGGCAGCTAATGAAAAACTGTTTTTT. The rearrangement joins TRBV7-8 to TRBJ1-4; 8 positions agree with TRBD1. V lost 3 bases, J lost 3 bases, and 6 bases stayed unmatched. The germline CDR1 and CDR2 sequences are SGHVS and FQNEAQ. The CDR3 loop spans 16 amino acids. Looking up the rest from reference TRBV7-8 and TRBJ1-4 gives the full variable domain: GAGVSQSPRYKVAKRGQDVALRCDPISGHVSLFWYQQALGQGPEFLTYFQNEAQLDKSGLPSDRFFAERPEGSVSTLKIQRTQQEDSAVYLCASSLMGQAANEKLFFGSGTQLSVL.

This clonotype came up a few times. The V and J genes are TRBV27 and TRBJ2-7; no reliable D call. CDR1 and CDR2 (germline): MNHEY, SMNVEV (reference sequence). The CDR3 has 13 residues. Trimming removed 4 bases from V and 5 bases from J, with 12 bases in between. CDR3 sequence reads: CASSSRRWHEQYF. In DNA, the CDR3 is TGTGCCAGCAGTTCTCGCCGGTGGCACGAGCAGTACTTC.

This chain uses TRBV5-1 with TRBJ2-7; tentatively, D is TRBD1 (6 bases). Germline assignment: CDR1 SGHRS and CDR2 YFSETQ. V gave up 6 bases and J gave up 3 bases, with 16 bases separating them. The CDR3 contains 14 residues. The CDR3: CASTELGHSYEQYF. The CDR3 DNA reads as TGCGCCAGCACAGAACTGGGACACAGCTACGAGCAGTACTTC.

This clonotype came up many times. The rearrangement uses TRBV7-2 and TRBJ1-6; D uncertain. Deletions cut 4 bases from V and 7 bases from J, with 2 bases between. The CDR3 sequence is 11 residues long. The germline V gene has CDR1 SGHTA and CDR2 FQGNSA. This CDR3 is CASSSNSPLHF. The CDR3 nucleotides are TGTGCCAGCAGCTCCAATTCACCCCTCCACTTT.

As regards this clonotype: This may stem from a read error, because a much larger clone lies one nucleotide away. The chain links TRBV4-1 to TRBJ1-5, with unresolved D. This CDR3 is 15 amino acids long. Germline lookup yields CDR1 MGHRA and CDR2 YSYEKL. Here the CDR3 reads CAGSQADYSNQPQHF. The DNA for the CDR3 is TGCGCCGGCAGCCAAGCAGATTATAGCAATCAGCCCCAGCATTTT.

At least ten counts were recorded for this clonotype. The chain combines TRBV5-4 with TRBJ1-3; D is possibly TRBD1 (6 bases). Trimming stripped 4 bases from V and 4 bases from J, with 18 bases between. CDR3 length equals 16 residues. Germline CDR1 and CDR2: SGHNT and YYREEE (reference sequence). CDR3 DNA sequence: TGTGCCAGCAGCCCTACGGGAGGGGGAGAAGGAAACACCATATATTTT. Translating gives CASSPTGGGEGNTIYF.

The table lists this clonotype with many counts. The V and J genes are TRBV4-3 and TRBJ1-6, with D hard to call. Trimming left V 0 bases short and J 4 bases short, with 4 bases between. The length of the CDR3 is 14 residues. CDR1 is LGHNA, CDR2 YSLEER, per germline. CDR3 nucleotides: TGCGCCAGCAGCCAAGATCTGTATAATTCACCCCTCCACTTT. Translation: CASSQDLYNSPLHF.

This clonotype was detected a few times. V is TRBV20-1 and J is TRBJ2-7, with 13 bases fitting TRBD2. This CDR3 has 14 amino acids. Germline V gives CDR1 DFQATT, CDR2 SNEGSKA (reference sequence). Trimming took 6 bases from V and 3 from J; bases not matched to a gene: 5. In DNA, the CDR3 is TGCAGTGCCACACTAGCGGGAGGGGACTACGAGCAGTACTTC. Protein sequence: CSATLAGGDYEQYF.

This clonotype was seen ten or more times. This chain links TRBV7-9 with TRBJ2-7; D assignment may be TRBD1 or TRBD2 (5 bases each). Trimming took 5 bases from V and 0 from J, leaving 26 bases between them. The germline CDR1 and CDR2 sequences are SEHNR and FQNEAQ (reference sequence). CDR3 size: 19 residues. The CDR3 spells CASSPRVRVMTESSYEQYF. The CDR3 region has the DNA TGTGCCAGCAGCCCGAGGGTCAGGGTAATGACCGAGAGCTCCTACGAGCAGTACTTC.

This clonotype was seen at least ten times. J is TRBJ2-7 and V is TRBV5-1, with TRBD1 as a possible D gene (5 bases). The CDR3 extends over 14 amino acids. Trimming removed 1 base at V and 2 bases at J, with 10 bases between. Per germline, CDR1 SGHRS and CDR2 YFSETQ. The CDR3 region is CASSLTGPTYEQYF. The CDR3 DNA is TGCGCCAGCAGCTTGACAGGCCCTACCTACGAGCAGTACTTC. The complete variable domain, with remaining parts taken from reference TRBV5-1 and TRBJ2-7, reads KAGVTQTPRYLIKTRGQQVTLSCSPISGHRSVSWYQQTPGQGLQFLFEYFSETQRNKGNFPGRFSGRQFSNSRSEMNVSTLELGDSALYLCASSLTGPTYEQYFGPGTRLTVT.

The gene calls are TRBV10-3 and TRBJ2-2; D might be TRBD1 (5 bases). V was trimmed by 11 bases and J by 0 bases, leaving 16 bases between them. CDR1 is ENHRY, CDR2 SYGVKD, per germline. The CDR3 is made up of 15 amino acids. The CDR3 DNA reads TGTGCCGCGAACCAAGACAGATCGAACACCGGGGAGCTGTTTTTT. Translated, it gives CAANQDRSNTGELFF.

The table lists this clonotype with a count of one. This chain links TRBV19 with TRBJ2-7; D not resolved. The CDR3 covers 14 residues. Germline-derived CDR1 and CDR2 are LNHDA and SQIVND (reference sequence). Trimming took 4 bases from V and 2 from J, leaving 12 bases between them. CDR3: CASSTDVPPYEQYF. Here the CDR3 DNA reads TGTGCCAGTAGTACCGACGTACCCCCCTACGAGCAGTACTTC. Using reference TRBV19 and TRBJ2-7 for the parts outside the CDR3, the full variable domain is DGGITQSPKYLFRKEGQNVTLSCEQNLNHDAMYWYRQDPGQGLRLIYYSQIVNDFQKGDIAEGYSVSREKKESFPLTVTSAQKNPTAFYLCASSTDVPPYEQYFGPGTRLTVT.

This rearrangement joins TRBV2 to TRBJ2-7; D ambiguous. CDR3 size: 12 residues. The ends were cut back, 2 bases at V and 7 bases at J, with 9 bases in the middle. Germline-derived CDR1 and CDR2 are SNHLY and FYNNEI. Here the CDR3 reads CASSEQRWEQYF. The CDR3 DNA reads TGTGCCAGCAGTGAACAACGTTGGGAGCAGTACTTC.

As DNA, the CDR3 is TGTGCCACCAGCAGAGGTAACAGGCAGTCAAAAGATACGCAGTATTTT. It is translated as CATSRGNRQSKDTQYF. The V call is TRBV15, the J call TRBJ1-5; tentatively, D is TRBD1 (5 bases). The end of the DNA is better explained by TRBJ2-3, so the J call may be wrong. Per germline, CDR1 LNHNV and CDR2 YYDKDF (reference sequence). The CDR3 totals 16 residues.

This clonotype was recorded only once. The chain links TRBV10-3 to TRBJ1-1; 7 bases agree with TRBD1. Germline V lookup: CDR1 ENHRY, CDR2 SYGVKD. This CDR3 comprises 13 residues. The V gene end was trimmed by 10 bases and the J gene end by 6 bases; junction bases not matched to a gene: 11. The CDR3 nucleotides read TGTGCCAAGAGCAGGGGGGGGATTTCTGAAGCTTTCTTT. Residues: CAKSRGGISEAFF.

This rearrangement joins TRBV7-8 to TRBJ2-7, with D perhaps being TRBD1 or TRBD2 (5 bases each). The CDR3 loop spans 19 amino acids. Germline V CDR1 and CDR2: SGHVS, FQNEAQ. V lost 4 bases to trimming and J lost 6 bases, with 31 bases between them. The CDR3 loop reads CASSSDPTAQLGQLVEQYF. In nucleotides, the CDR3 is TGTGCCAGCAGCTCCGACCCGACAGCCCAACTAGGTCAATTGGTCGAGCAGTACTTC.

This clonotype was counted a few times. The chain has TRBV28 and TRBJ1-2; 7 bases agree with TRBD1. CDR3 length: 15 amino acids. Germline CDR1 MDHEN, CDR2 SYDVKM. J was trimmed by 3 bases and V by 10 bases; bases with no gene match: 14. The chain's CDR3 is CATIGTAPEDYGYTF. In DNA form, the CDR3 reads TGTGCCACCATCGGGACAGCTCCAGAGGACTATGGCTACACCTTC.

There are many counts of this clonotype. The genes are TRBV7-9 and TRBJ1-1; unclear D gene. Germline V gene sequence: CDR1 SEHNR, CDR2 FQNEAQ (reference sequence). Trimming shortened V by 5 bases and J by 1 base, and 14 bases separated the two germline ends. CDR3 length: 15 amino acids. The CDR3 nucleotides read TGTGCCAGCAGCCCAAGAGGCCAAGCGAACACTGAAGCTTTCTTT. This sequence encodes CASSPRGQANTEAFF.

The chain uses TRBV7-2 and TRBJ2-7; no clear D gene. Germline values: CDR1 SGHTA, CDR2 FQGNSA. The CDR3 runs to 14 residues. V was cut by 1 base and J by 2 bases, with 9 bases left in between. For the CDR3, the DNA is TGTGCCAGCAGCTTAGTTACGGGTACCTACGAGCAGTACTTC. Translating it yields CASSLVTGTYEQYF.

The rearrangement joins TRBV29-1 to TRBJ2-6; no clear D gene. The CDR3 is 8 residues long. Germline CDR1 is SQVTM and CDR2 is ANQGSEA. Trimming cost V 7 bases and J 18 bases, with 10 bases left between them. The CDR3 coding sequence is TGCAGCGCGGCCTCCCGGACTTTC. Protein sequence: CSAASRTF. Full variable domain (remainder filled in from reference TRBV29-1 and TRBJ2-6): SAVISQKPSRDICQRGTSLTIQCQVDSQVTMMFWYRQQPGQSLTLIATANQGSEATYESGFVIDKFPISRPNLTFSTLTVSNMSPEDSSIYLCSAASRTFGAGSRLTVL.